Listed below are T cell receptor beta chains from one sample, sequenced in a study of blood T cell repertoires in COVID-19. The assay was immunoSEQ multiplex PCR, and TCRdb's table has in-frame clones only and misses some. The sample has over 150,000 clones, 70% to 85% seen once. Sequencing was carried out using PBMCs or T cells enriched from blood (not recorded which). The receptor source for this set is a woman aged 50 to 65 who had recovered from COVID-19. The conserved cysteine and the conserved F or W are not part of the CDR3 here.

J | V | length | CDR3
TRBJ1-2 | TRBV2 | 9 | ASSEALGYT
TRBJ1-4 | TRBV27 | 12 | ASSSRQGSEKLF
TRBJ2-1 | TRBV7-3 | 14 | ASSRGTSGSGGEQF
TRBJ2-2 | TRBV5-1 | 13 | ASKVGGSETGELF
TRBJ2-4 | TRBV28 | 12 | ASRGADERNIQY
TRBJ2-1 | TRBV15 | 14 | ATSRGALAGVSEQF
TRBJ1-2 | TRBV4-1 | 12 | ASSQPSGNYGYT
TRBJ2-2 | TRBV27 | 16 | ASSLLPGGSGSTGELF
TRBJ1-2 | TRBV28 | 10 | ASSSDIYGYT
TRBJ1-1 | TRBV10-3 | 13 | AIKGTGVGATEAF
TRBJ1-1 | TRBV19 | 16 | ASTQWGRGSPPNTEAF
TRBJ2-7 | TRBV15 | 12 | ATSSHDGVAVQY
TRBJ1-5 | TRBV19 | 14 | ASSIGLQGNGQPQH
TRBJ1-2 | TRBV28 | 10 | ASLLPNYGYT
TRBJ2-2 | TRBV15 | 13 | ATSRTPQAPGELF
TRBJ2-2 | TRBV9 | 12 | ASRGTGFTGELF
TRBJ2-3 | TRBV5-4 | 12 | ASSLGLATDTQY
TRBJ2-7 | TRBV14 | 11 | ASSRQASYEQY
TRBJ2-3 | TRBV2 | 11 | ASSEAGFDTQY
TRBJ1-5 | TRBV28 | 13 | ASSLEGVTIQPQH
TRBJ1-1 | TRBV6-5 | 8 | ASTQGGAF
TRBJ1-2 | TRBV5-4 | 10 | ASSLPPTGYT
TRBJ2-1 | TRBV5-1 | 16 | ASSLGASGRGTYNEQF
TRBJ2-3 | TRBV13 | 11 | ASSSQGVYTQY
TRBJ2-5 | TRBV27 | 11 | ASKTGGEETQY
TRBJ2-1 | TRBV7-2 | 17 | ASSLVPSPLAGGDNEQF
TRBJ2-2 | TRBV7-3 | 13 | ASSPGQPNTGELF
TRBJ1-1 | TRBV9 | 12 | ASSVAGRDTEAF
TRBJ2-5 | TRBV12-3/TRBV12-4 | 11 | ASSSGLQETQY
TRBJ1-6 | TRBV13 | 14 | ASSLRPGQNNSPLH
TRBJ2-5 | TRBV11-2 | 13 | ASSDRDRGVETQY
TRBJ2-1 | TRBV5-1 | 13 | ASSLGTSGTGEQF
TRBJ2-5 | TRBV7-9 | 16 | ASSLESVTTGLGKTQY